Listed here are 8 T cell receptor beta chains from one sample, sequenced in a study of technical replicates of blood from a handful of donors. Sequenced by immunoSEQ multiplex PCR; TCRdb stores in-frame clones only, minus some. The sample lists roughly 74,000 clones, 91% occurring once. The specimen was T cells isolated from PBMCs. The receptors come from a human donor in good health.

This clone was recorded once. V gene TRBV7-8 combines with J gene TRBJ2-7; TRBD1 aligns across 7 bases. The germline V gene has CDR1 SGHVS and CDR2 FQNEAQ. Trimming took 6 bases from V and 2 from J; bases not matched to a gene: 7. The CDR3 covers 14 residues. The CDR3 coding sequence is TGTGCCAGCAGTTATTCGGGACAGCCCTACGAGCAGTACTTC. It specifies CASSYSGQPYEQYF. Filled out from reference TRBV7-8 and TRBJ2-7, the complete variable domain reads GAGVSQSPRYKVAKRGQDVALRCDPISGHVSLFWYQQALGQGPEFLTYFQNEAQLDKSGLPSDRFFAERPEGSVSTLKIQRTQQEDSAVYLCASSYSGQPYEQYFGPGTRLTVT.

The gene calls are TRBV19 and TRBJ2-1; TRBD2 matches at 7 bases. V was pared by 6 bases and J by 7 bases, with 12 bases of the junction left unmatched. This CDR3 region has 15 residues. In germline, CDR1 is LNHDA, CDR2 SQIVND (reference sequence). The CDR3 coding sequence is TGTGCCAGTAGCCTCGGACTAGAGGTCCGAAATGAGCAGTTCTTC. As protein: CASSLGLEVRNEQFF.

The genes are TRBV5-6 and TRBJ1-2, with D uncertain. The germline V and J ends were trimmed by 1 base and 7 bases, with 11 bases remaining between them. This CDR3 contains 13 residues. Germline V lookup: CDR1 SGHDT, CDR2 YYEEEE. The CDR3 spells CASSLPPYGGYTF. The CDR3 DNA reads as TGTGCCAGCAGCTTGCCTCCCTACGGTGGCTACACCTTC.

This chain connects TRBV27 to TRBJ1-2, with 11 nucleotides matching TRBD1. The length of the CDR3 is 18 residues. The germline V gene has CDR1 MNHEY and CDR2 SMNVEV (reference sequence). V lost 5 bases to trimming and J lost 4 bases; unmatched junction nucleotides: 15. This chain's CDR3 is CASSVDGDRGISLYGYTF. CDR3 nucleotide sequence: TGTGCCAGCAGTGTTGATGGGGACAGGGGGATAAGTCTCTATGGCTACACCTTC.

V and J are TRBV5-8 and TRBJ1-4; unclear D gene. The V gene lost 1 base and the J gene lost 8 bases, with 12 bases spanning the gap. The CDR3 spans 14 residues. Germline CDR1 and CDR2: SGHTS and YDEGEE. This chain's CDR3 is CASSLNPPGEKLFF. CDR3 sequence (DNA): TGTGCCAGCAGCTTGAACCCCCCCGGGGAAAAACTGTTTTTT.

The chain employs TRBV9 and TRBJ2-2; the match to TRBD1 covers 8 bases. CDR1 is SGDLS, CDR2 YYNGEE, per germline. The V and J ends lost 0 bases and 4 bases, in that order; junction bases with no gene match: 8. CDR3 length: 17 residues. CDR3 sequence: CASSVGGTGYGTGELFF. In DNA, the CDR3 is TGTGCCAGCAGCGTAGGAGGGACAGGCTATGGCACCGGGGAGCTGTTTTTT.

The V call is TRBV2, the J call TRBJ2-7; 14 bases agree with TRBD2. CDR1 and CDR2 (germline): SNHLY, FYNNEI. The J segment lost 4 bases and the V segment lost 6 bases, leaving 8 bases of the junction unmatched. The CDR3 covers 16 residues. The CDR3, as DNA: TGTGCCAGCAGGGAACCGGGACTAGCGGGAGAATACGAGCAGTACTTC. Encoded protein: CASREPGLAGEYEQYF.

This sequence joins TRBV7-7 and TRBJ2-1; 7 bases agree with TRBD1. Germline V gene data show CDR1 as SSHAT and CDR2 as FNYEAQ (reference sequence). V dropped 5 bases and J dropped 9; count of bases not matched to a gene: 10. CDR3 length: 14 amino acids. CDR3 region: CASSPTVTGAEQFF. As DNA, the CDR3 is TGTGCCAGCAGCCCGACCGTCACAGGGGCTGAGCAGTTCTTC.